What follows is one TCR beta chain and its context. Its specificity is not known. The data belong to a study of beta chain features in type 1 diabetes. Regarding the study as a whole: Shortening of TCRB CDR3s, moderate but significant, appeared in all four CD4+ subsets of Type 1 diabetes patients. The naive, central memory and Treg TCRB repertoires of patients appeared to be more similar to one another than those of healthy donors. Cells expressing TCR highly could be over-represented by cDNA sequencing.

The CDR3 has 15 residues. Germline values: CDR1 SGHDT, CDR2 YYEEEE. V lost 4 bases, J lost 8 bases, and 9 bases stayed unmatched. Expressed TCRB transcripts were sequenced, since all the RNA that had been isolated was reverse transcribed. Sequencing used immunoSEQ multiplex PCR; TCRdb keeps in-frame clones, though not all of them. The table has 600,000 to 750,000 clones, 9.5% to 15% seen once; the top ten hold more than 0.1%. Via CD45RO/CCR7/CD25/CD127/CD95/CD27, cells of the CD4+ naive, central memory, regulatory and stem cell-like memory subsets were sorted. The TCR originated in a man aged 30 to 39 with type 1 diabetes. The sample was naive CD4+ T cells from blood. The chain links TRBV5-6 to TRBJ1-4, with TRBD1 matching over 9 bases. CDR3 coding DNA: TGTGCCAGCAGCCATCCTCGGACAGGGGAGGAAAAACTGTTTTTT. This encodes CASSHPRTGEEKLFF. Drawing the rest from reference TRBV5-6 and TRBJ1-4, the complete variable domain is DAGVTQSPTHLIKTRGQQVTLRCSPKSGHDTVSWYQQALGQGPQFIFQYYEEEERQRGNFPDRFSGHQFPNYSSELNVNALLLGDSALYLCASSHPRTGEEKLFFGSGTQLSVL.